This T cell receptor (beta chain) comes out of a study of glioma-infiltrating T cells after dendritic cell vaccination. Losses at the gene ends were 4 bases for V and 4 bases for J; bases not matched to a gene: 4. This CDR3 is 14 amino acids long. Germline V gene lookup returns CDR1 ENHRY and CDR2 SYGVKD. Input was 2 ug genomic DNA, or all available if less. Repertoires were generated with immunoSEQ multiplex PCR, while TCRdb's copy carries only in-frame clones and drops some. Found here are 72,000 or so clones, roughly 91% of them singletons; the top ten hold approximately 2%. Regarding time point: after dendritic cell vaccination, including at tumor progression/relapse. This clone was detected once.

The receptor was derived from a human donor with glioblastoma. Sequenced material: blood, taken after dendritic cell vaccination. The chain links TRBV10-3 to TRBJ2-5, with 9 positions matching TRBD1. The CDR3 coding sequence is TGTGCCATCAGTGCCTCGACAGGGGGAGAGACCCAGTACTTC. It translates to CAISASTGGETQYF.